This section outlines one TCR beta chain sequence together with its context. Its antigen is not known. TCRdb's table, derived via immunoSEQ multiplex PCR, lists solely in-frame clones and lacks some. This sample has about 510,000 clones, with 70% to 80% found just once. V dropped 5 bases and J dropped 2; count of bases not matched to a gene: 5. This CDR3 region has 15 residues. Germline lookup yields CDR1 SGHTA and CDR2 FQGTGA. This entry is derived from a study of shared clonotypes between healthy human individuals. Study overall: The cohort had two women and a few men, ages 18 to 49. Overall study findings and caveats: Represented diversity (both genetic and exposure-history) was limited by the small number of donors. It was anticipated that sequencing depth would influence how many clonotypes donors shared.

The V call is TRBV7-3, the J call TRBJ2-3; 9 bases line up with TRBD2. The receptor was isolated from a woman between 40 and 50 years old in good health. Some clones in this sample may be carry-over from other donors' samples. The sample consisted of PBMCs. CDR3 DNA: TGTGCCAGCAGCCCTAGCGGGATAATCACAGATACGCAGTATTTT. As protein: CASSPSGIITDTQYF.